The entry that follows covers one T cell receptor beta chain sequence. Its antigen has not been determined. It has no much larger one-base neighbor in the sample; base qualities were not kept. Counted from cysteine to phenylalanine, this CDR3 has 16 amino acids. The retained sequence is limited to the CDR3, 48 bases, with the frame set at the first base. The germline V gene (reference sequence) yields MNHNY for CDR1 and SVGAGI for CDR2. Trimming removed 0 bases from V and 2 bases from J, leaving 14 bases between the germline ends. This sample is part of a study of shared clonotypes between healthy human individuals (dated by TCRdb to 2020 to 2022). About the full investigation: The cohort included three men and a couple of women between 18 and 49 years of age. For each donor, CD4 naive and CD4 memory were each run on three plates, CD8 naive on two plates, and CD8 memory on one plate. Blood TCR repertoires of roughly 5 healthy adults were deeply sequenced to estimate repertoire size and the extent of clonotype sharing between individuals. To increase sequencing depth and limit assay-specific biases, TCR repertoire library preparation and sequencing were carried out by different laboratories using diverse techniques. Per donor, leukapheresis produced somewhere between about 0.85 and 8.9 billion PBMCs.

What the study reported, not specific to this receptor: Sampling was limited to blood, and TCR repertoires in tissue likely differ from TCR repertoires in blood. Compared with non-shared clonotypes, the clonotypes found in all four sorted-subset donors had higher generation probabilities. Larger estimated clonotype richness was generally found for naive subsets than for memory subsets. Incomplete sequencing was indicated by rarefaction of sorted-subset datasets, despite the large sequencing depth. Sharing across a handful of donors was observed for around 5% of naive CD4, 3.5% of naive CD8, over 2% of memory CD4, and over 0.3% of memory CD8 clonotypes. Because the study included only a small number of donors, the genetic and exposure-history diversity represented was limited. Pairwise subsampling led to the expectation that sequencing depth would affect the degree of clonotype sharing among donors.

Donors were healthy HIV-negative adults with no recently reported acute infections or vaccinations. All donors were Caucasian adults living in Nashville, Tennessee, USA. CD4+ T cells were enriched through magnetic negative selection, after which naive cells were positively selected on CD45RA and the remaining negative fraction served as the memory subset. Blood was obtained by leukapheresis, after which PBMCs were separated by Ficoll-Histopaque density gradient centrifugation and cryopreserved in liquid nitrogen vapor phase. Analytical flow cytometry was used to check the purity and quantity of every magnetically sorted T cell population. Genomic DNA was isolated from every sorted fraction and measured by UV absorbance on a Nanodrop 2000c. Using the deep immunoSEQ assay, TCR CDR3 regions were amplified from genomic DNA by multiplex PCR. Extracted genomic DNA from each cell subset was spread evenly across all wells of several immunoSEQ 96-well plates, with each plate serving as a replicate. For sorted subsets, around 0.2 ug of genomic DNA, equivalent to some 30,000 T cell genomes, went into each replicate PCR. Purified libraries were measured with a Qubit 3.0 fluorometer, size-checked on a Bioanalyzer 2100, and measured again with the KAPA Library Quantification kit. Each immunoSEQ 96-well plate was sequenced on its own single-read 150-cycle Illumina NextSeq 550 flow cell. The study's own analysis went as follows. The immunoSEQ output contained only junctional sequences without quality scores, so filtering could not match that applied to full-length reads. Sequences were annotated with PyIR, a Python wrapper for IgBLAST v1.9, using IMGT germline references to assign V/J genes and CDR3. Any read was removed if the V/J assignment was weak (E-value above 1e-6), the CDR3 was missing, or the read contained stop codons, out-of-frame junctions, or ambiguous translated residues. V3J clonotypes were defined by identical inferred V gene, J gene, and CDR3 amino acid sequence. The percentage overlap between two repertoires was calculated by dividing the number of shared unique clonotypes by the size of the smaller repertoire. Three approaches were used to assess repertoire richness: RTK rarefaction, the Chao1 estimator, and Recon v2.1 estimates of unobserved clonotypes. Generation probabilities for all TCRbeta clonotypes obtained by the gDNA method from a handful of donors were computed using OLGA. This immuneACCESS table, as held by TCRdb, lists in-frame sequences with V and J called but not all clones. Of the missing ones, under half trace to an unresolved V gene in checked studies; the others have no known cause. V and J calls and clone size come straight from that table; D and trimming were deduced from the DNA. The sample table contains around 700,000 clones; only one count was recorded for 60% to 75% of them. Roughly 2% of the sample lies in the top ten.

The sample consisted of memory CD4+ T cells sorted from blood. In light of the paper, this sample's cell subset or site label describes: CD45RA-negative fraction. The sequence links TRBV6-6 to TRBJ2-7, and perhaps TRBD2 as D gene, on 7 matching bases. The receptor was isolated from a woman in her 30s in good health. CDR3 protein: CASSYSGGDNPYEQYF. DNA sequence: TGTGCCAGCAGTTACTCGGGGGGGGACAACCCCTACGAGCAGTACTTC.